These T cell receptor beta chains were read from a single sample in a study of early T cells in non-severe SARS-CoV-2 infection. TCRdb re-analysed the 5' RACE reads in MiXCR, keeping a single row per CDR3 protein. The profile shows 75,000 to 100,000 distinct CDR3 sequences, about 15% of them singletons. The sequenced sample consisted of whole blood. These receptors all come from an adult who was a healthcare worker with PCR-confirmed SARS-CoV-2 infection or an uninfected control (not recorded which). The CDR3 runs from the conserved cysteine through the conserved F or W. D genes are given only for firm matches. A row's size may be missing; if present it is once, few, many or a size class.

-,13,TRBD1,TRBV29-1,TRBJ2-7,TGCAGCGTTGAAGGACAGGGGGCCTACGAGCAGTACTTC,CSVEGQGAYEQYF
-,13,-,TRBV7-9,TRBJ2-1,TGTGCCAGCAGCTTAGAACGGTCCAATGAGCAGTTCTTC,CASSLERSNEQFF
-,13,-,TRBV10-3,TRBJ1-1,TGTGCCATCAGTGGCAATGAGAACACTGAAGCTTTCTTT,CAISGNENTEAFF
-,16,-,TRBV20-1,TRBJ2-3,TGCAGTGCTAGAGAAGGGGTGGTATCTAGCACAGATACGCAGTATTTT,CSAREGVVSSTDTQYF
few,13,-,TRBV7-9,TRBJ1-5,TGTGCCAGCAGCTTTTCACCAAATCAGCCCCAGCATTTT,CASSFSPNQPQHF
-,16,TRBD2,TRBV20-1,TRBJ2-7,TGCAGTGCTCCTCCACCGAGACTAGCGGGAATCCACGAGCAGTACTTC,CSAPPPRLAGIHEQYF
-,14,-,TRBV14,TRBJ2-7,TGTGCCAGCAGCCAAGATAGGTCAACCGCTCGGCAGTACTTC,CASSQDRSTARQYF
-,12,-,TRBV2,TRBJ2-7,TGTGCCAGCAGTGGGCGTAGCGGCGAGCAGTACTTC,CASSGRSGEQYF
few,14,-,TRBV29-1,TRBJ1-3,TGCAGCGTTGACGTTACGGGACAAAAGGACACCATATATTTT,CSVDVTGQKDTIYF
many,15,-,TRBV28,TRBJ2-7,TGTGCCAGCAGTTTATGGGGCAGGGAGCAGGACGAGCAGTACTTC,CASSLWGREQDEQYF
many,18,TRBD1,TRBV4-1,TRBJ2-2,TGCGCCAGCAGCCAAGGTGGACAGGGTTCGAGGAGCACCGGGGAGCTGTTTTTT,CASSQGGQGSRSTGELFF
-,14,-,TRBV7-3,TRBJ2-2,TGTGCCAGTGGCCGAGACCCGAACACCGGGGAGCTGTTTTTT,CASGRDPNTGELFF
-,14,TRBD2,TRBV20-1,TRBJ2-7,TGCAGTGCTAGGGCTAGCGGGAGAGGGGGCGAGCAGTACTTC,CSARASGRGGEQYF